A single sample is the source of the 22 T cell receptor beta chains below, sequenced in a study of tumor-infiltrating lymphocytes in primary liver carcinoma (dated by TCRdb to about 2017). The data were produced on an Illumina HiSeq 2500. A constant-region primer and ProtoScript II reverse transcriptase were used to reverse-transcribe TCRbeta-specific cDNA from around 480 ng total RNA. Construction of the TCRbeta libraries relied on three nested rounds of multiplex PCR, following a slightly modified ARM-PCR procedure. Each of the first two PCR rounds ran for approximately 10 cycles using multiplex TRBV1-TRBV30 forward primers together with a Cbeta reverse primer. TCRdb ran its own pipeline on the public reads, namely fastp trimming at Q25 and MiXCR clone calling, and kept in-frame beta chains. Identical CDR3 proteins give one entry, which carries the most common genes and DNA. For this sample there are some 320,000 distinct CDR3 sequences; roughly 60% appear just once. The ten most abundant clones make up around 9.5% of the sample.

TRIzol reagent was used to extract blood RNA from unsorted whole blood, while the DNeasy Blood & Tissue kit provided the germline DNA. Sequencing was done on a sample of peripheral blood. The receptors shown here come from a man aged 35 to 55 with primary liver carcinoma and hepatitis B virus infection.

This clonotype was counted only a few times. The rearrangement uses TRBV10-3 and TRBJ2-3, with D perhaps matching TRBD1 (6 bases). Germline V CDR1 and CDR2: ENHRY, SYGVKD. The CDR3 sequence is 16 residues long. V lost 2 bases and J lost 0, with 12 bases in between. CDR3 protein: CAISEDRPTSTDTQYF. The CDR3 DNA sequence: TGTGCCATCAGTGAGGACAGGCCAACTAGCACAGATACGCAGTATTTT.

Comment on this clonotype: Relative to the germline gene, one junction end is altered; a read error may explain this. V usage is TRBV7-8 and J usage is TRBJ2-5; TRBD2 might be the D (6 bases). CDR1 and CDR2 (germline): SGHVS, FQNEAQ. The CDR3 has 14 residues. The CDR3 region has the DNA TGTGCCAGCAGCTCGGAGGGGTGGGTAGAGACCCAGTGCTTC. Its translation: CASSSEGWVETQCF.

In regard to this clonotype: A read error may explain this, as a much larger clone is one base away. The J gene is TRBJ2-4, the V gene TRBV11-2, with 10 bases identical to TRBD1. CDR1 SGHAT and CDR2 FQNNGV come from the germline V gene. This CDR3 contains 16 residues. The CDR3, as DNA: TGTGCCTGCAGCTGGGGGGGGACAGGGGTAAAAAACATTCAGTACTTC. Protein product: CACSWGGTGVKNIQYF.

There are many counts of this clonotype. V usage is TRBV13 and J usage is TRBJ2-1, with D maybe TRBD2 (5 bases). Deletions cut 5 bases from V and 2 bases from J, with 10 bases between. Per the germline V gene, CDR1 is PRHDT and CDR2 is FYEKMQ (reference sequence). CDR3 length: 14 amino acids. In DNA form, the CDR3 reads TGTGCCAGCAGCCTCACCGGGACCTACAATGAGCAGTTCTTC. Translation: CASSLTGTYNEQFF. Combining the CDR3 with reference TRBV13 and TRBJ2-1 gives the whole variable domain AAGVIQSPRHLIKEKRETATLKCYPIPRHDTVYWYQQGPGQDPQFLISFYEKMQSDKGSIPDRFSAQQFSDYHSELNMSSLELGDSALYFCASSLTGTYNEQFFGPGTRLTVL.

In regard to this clonotype: A much more abundant neighbour one base away suggests this may be a read error. The CDR3 DNA is TGTGCCAGCAGTTCACTAGCGGGAGGGCCCCGTGAGCAGTTCTTC. It translates to CASSSLAGGPREQFF. The chain is built from TRBV12-3 or TRBV12-4 and TRBJ2-1, with 13 bases aligning to TRBD2. The CDR3 covers 15 residues. With 4 bases clipped from V and 9 bases from J, the junction kept 6 bases outside the gene matches.

Comment on this clonotype: One end of the junction does not line up with germline, which may come from a read error. The rearrangement links TRBV5-4 to TRBJ2-2; possible D gene TRBD2, 5 bases. This CDR3 comprises 13 residues. Germline V lookup: CDR1 SGHNT, CDR2 YYREEE (reference sequence). The CDR3 nucleotides are TGTGCCAGCAGCAATCAGAACACCGGGGAGCCGTTTTTT. Its protein is CASSNQNTGEPFF. Full variable domain (rest looked up from reference TRBV5-4 and TRBJ2-2): ETGVTQSPTHLIKTRGQQVTLRCSSQSGHNTVSWYQQALGQGPQFIFQYYREEENGRGNFPPRFSGLQFPNYSSELNVNALELDDSALYLCASSNQNTGEPFFGEGSRLTVL.

CDR3 nucleotide sequence: TGCGCCAGCAGCCGGGTAGGGACAGGATCCTACAATGAGCAGTTCTTC. Translation gives CASSRVGTGSYNEQFF. The V and J genes are TRBV5-1 and TRBJ2-1; 8 nucleotides line up with TRBD1. The germline CDR1 and CDR2 sequences are SGHRS and YFSETQ. Germline trimming cut 4 bases from V and 1 base from J; bases unmatched to any gene: 7. The CDR3 sequence is 16 residues long.

Remarks on this clonotype: A junction end diverges from the germline sequence, so it may reflect a read error. This chain connects TRBV5-5 to TRBJ1-3; D perhaps matches TRBD1 (5 bases). CDR3 length: 15 amino acids. Germline V gene sequence: CDR1 SGHKS, CDR2 YYEKEE (reference sequence). CDR3 in DNA: TGTGCCAGCAGCTTGGCCGGCACTGGGGGAAACATCATATATTTT. It specifies CASSLAGTGGNIIYF.

In its sample, this clonotype was seen a few times. The chain couples TRBV5-1 to TRBJ2-5, with 9 bases fitting TRBD2. The J segment lost 4 bases and the V segment lost 3 bases, leaving 4 bases of the junction unmatched. This CDR3 has 14 residues. Looked up from germline, CDR1 is SGHRS and CDR2 is YFSETQ. CDR3 residues: CASSWGLASETQYF. In nucleotides, the CDR3 is TGCGCCAGCAGCTGGGGACTAGCCTCAGAGACCCAGTACTTC.

Worth noting for this clonotype: An end of the junction differs from the germline gene, which may be a read error. The genes are TRBV4-1 and TRBJ1-2; 9 bases align to TRBD1. The CDR3 extends over 17 amino acids. Germline CDR1 is MGHRA and CDR2 is YSYEKL. The CDR3 region has the DNA TGTGCCAGCAGCCCGTATTCACCGGGACAGGGCCTTCAAGGCTACATCTTC. Translating gives CASSPYSPGQGLQGYIF.

The chain carries TRBV5-1 and TRBJ2-3; 8 nucleotides agree with TRBD1. The CDR3 has 20 amino acids. Trimming cost V 5 bases and J 0 bases; bases outside gene matches: 20. From germline, CDR1 is SGHRS and CDR2 YFSETQ. The CDR3 loop is CASRLSGGDPALPSTDTQYF. The CDR3, as DNA: TGCGCCAGCAGACTCTCAGGGGGCGACCCTGCGCTGCCTAGCACAGATACGCAGTATTTT.

Comment on this clonotype: No conserved phenylalanine or tryptophan is present at the end of the CDR3, so a read error is the likely explanation. The chain has TRBV29-1 and TRBJ2-7; 8 positions agree with TRBD1. CDR3 length: 14 amino acids. With 7 bases clipped from V and 0 bases from J, the junction kept 8 bases outside the gene matches. Germline loops: CDR1 SQVTM, CDR2 ANQGSEA. Here the CDR3 reads CSAARTGFSYEQYS. The CDR3 DNA reads TGCAGCGCTGCGAGGACAGGGTTCTCCTACGAGCAGTACTCC.

The chain has TRBV5-1 and TRBJ2-7; D gene unclear. The V gene's germline CDR1 is SGHRS and CDR2 YFSETQ. This CDR3 comprises 14 residues. V lost 0 bases and J 4 bases, leaving 11 bases between the germline ends. The CDR3 nucleotides are TGCGCCAGCAGCTTGGCCCTTTCGGGTTACGAGCAGTACTTC. Amino acid sequence: CASSLALSGYEQYF.

Details on this clonotype: Possible read error: a much larger clone is one base away. This chain joins TRBV6-1 and TRBJ2-7; a possible D gene is TRBD1 (5 bases). The CDR3 has 14 residues. Trimming took 5 bases from V and 2 from J, leaving 13 bases between them. Germline-derived CDR1 and CDR2 are MNHNS and SASEGT. As DNA, the CDR3 is TGTGCCAGCAGTTCAGGGAAGGGTACCTACGAGCAGTACTTC. Translation: CASSSGKGTYEQYF.

About this clonotype: At one end the junction does not follow the germline gene, possibly because of a read error. The chain employs TRBV11-2 and TRBJ1-2; D might be TRBD1 (5 bases). Germline assignment: CDR1 SGHAT and CDR2 FQNNGV. There are 15 residues in the CDR3. CDR3 DNA: TGTCCCAGCAGCCCCTTACGGGACTCTAACTATGGCTACACTTTC. Its protein product is CPSSPLRDSNYGYTF.

With respect to this clonotype: An end of the junction does not agree with germline; a read error may underlie this. V gene TRBV4-2 combines with J gene TRBJ1-3, with TRBD1 identical over 8 bases. The CDR3 consists of 15 residues. CDR1 and CDR2 from the germline V gene are LGHNA and YNFKEQ. CDR3 region: CASSQVAGTGNTTYF. The CDR3 nucleotides read TGTGCCAGCAGCCAAGTTGCGGGGACAGGAAACACCACATATTTT.

In its sample, this clonotype was seen once. In this CDR3 the conserved last residue, phenylalanine or tryptophan, is missing, so a read error is likely. The chain is built from TRBV14 and TRBJ2-1; D is unresolved. Germline loops: CDR1 SGHDN, CDR2 FVKESK. The CDR3 length is 12 residues. The CDR3 spells CASSLPSNKQFL. CDR3 coding DNA: TGTGCCAGCAGTCTGCCAAGCAATAAGCAGTTCTTA.

This clonotype was observed a handful of times. V and J are TRBV5-1 and TRBJ1-2; D possibly corresponds to TRBD1 (6 bases). Germline CDR1 is SGHRS and CDR2 is YFSETQ. Trimming stripped 3 bases from V and 2 bases from J, with 17 bases between. CDR3 size: 16 residues. CDR3 DNA: TGCGCCAGCAGCTATTTCTCGACAGGTACCAACTATGGCTACACCTTC. This codes for CASSYFSTGTNYGYTF.

With respect to this clonotype: Given the absence of the conserved phenylalanine or tryptophan at the CDR3 end, a read error is likely. This chain links TRBV29-1 with TRBJ2-2; D call uncertain. This CDR3 is built from 12 residues. Germline values: CDR1 SQVTM, CDR2 ANQGSEA. The chain's CDR3 is CSATRDTGELFS. CDR3 bases: TGCAGCGCAACTCGAGACACTGGGGAGCTGTTTTCT.

As concerns this clonotype: At one end the junction does not follow the germline gene, possibly because of a read error. The chain links TRBV5-6 to TRBJ2-1; TRBD2 agrees at 11 bases. Germline assignment: CDR1 SGHDT and CDR2 YYEEEE. This CDR3 has 16 amino acids. This CDR3 reads CACSRRLAGLSNEQFF. CDR3 coding DNA: TGTGCCTGCAGCAGGAGACTAGCGGGGCTATCTAATGAGCAGTTCTTC.

On this clonotype itself: The junction differs from germline at one of its ends, possibly a read error. The chain couples TRBV6-1 to TRBJ2-7; TRBD2 might be the D (6 bases). The length of the CDR3 is 14 residues. Germline CDR1 is MNHNS and CDR2 is SASEGT. The DNA for the CDR3 is TGTGCCAGCAGTGAAATTAGCGGATACTACGAGCAGCACTTC. Translation gives CASSEISGYYEQHF.

The CDR3 here is CASRGVSTGELFF. The DNA of the CDR3 is TGTGCCAGCAGGGGGGTGTCCACCGGGGAGCTGTTTTTT. V gene TRBV28 combines with J gene TRBJ2-2; D possibly matches TRBD1 or TRBD2 (5 bases each). Germline lookup yields CDR1 MDHEN and CDR2 SYDVKM. Trimming left V 6 bases short and J 4 bases short, with 9 bases between. The CDR3 spans 13 residues.